This TCR beta chain was retrieved from a study of control samples from healthy donors and cancer patients. The CDR3 is 13 amino acids. Germline V gene data show CDR1 as MDHEN and CDR2 as SYDVKM. Between the trimmed V and J ends, which lost 6 bases and 11 bases, there was a span of 17 bases. Method: immunoSEQ multiplex PCR; TCRdb's copy keeps in-frame clones and lacks some. The table lists about 150,000 clones, 93% of them singletons. The origin of this receptor is a man in his forties or fifties in good health. Sequencing was done on a sample of blood. This chain joins TRBV28 and TRBJ1-5; unclear D gene. The CDR3 nucleotides are TGTGCCAGCAGCCAGCCCGAGGAGTGGGCCCAGCATTTT. It specifies CASSQPEEWAQHF.